The 21 T cell receptor beta chains given below trace back to one sample, sequenced in a study of control samples from healthy donors and cancer patients. Produced via immunoSEQ multiplex PCR; TCRdb's table is partial and in-frame only. This table has roughly 100,000 clones, 75% to 90% appearing once. Material for sequencing was blood. The receptor set was obtained from a young man in good health.

The rearrangement joins TRBV4-1 to TRBJ2-7; the D is unclear. CDR1 MGHRA and CDR2 YSYEKL come from the germline V gene. The V and J ends lost 11 bases and 4 bases respectively, with 9 bases between them. The CDR3 spans 10 residues. The CDR3 here is CARLSYEQYF. The CDR3 coding sequence is TGCGCCCGACTTTCTTACGAGCAGTACTTC.

The V call is TRBV2, the J call TRBJ1-2; TRBD1 matches 10 bases. Germline CDR1 reads SNHLY; CDR2 reads FYNNEI. Trimming took 7 bases from V and 8 from J; bases not matched to a gene: 10. The length of the CDR3 is 14 residues. This CDR3 reads CASIGTGAYGGYTF. The CDR3 nucleotides are TGTGCCAGCATCGGGACAGGGGCGTATGGAGGCTACACCTTC.

The chain employs TRBV7-9 and TRBJ1-1, with D hard to call. The CDR3 consists of 13 residues. With 6 bases removed from V and 2 bases from J, the gap between germline ends came to 10 bases. Germline CDR1 reads SEHNR; CDR2 reads FQNEAQ (reference sequence). CDR3 sequence: CASSSPPNTEAFF. In nucleotides, the CDR3 is TGTGCCAGCAGTAGCCCACCTAACACTGAAGCTTTCTTT. Drawing the rest from reference TRBV7-9 and TRBJ1-1, the complete variable domain is DTGVSQNPRHKITKRGQNVTFRCDPISEHNRLYWYRQTLGQGPEFLTYFQNEAQLEKSRLLSDRFSAERPKGSFSTLEIQRTEQGDSAMYLCASSSPPNTEAFFGQGTRLTVV.

The chain joins TRBV28 to TRBJ2-3, with D uncertain. Trimming removed 5 bases at V and 4 bases at J, with 7 bases between. The CDR3 is 12 amino acids. Looked up from germline, CDR1 is MDHEN and CDR2 is SYDVKM. The CDR3 reads CASSRLPDTQYF. As DNA, the CDR3 is TGTGCCAGCAGTCGTCTCCCAGATACGCAGTATTTT.

V is TRBV4-1 and J is TRBJ1-2; unclear D gene. The germline V gene encodes CDR1 MGHRA and CDR2 YSYEKL. This CDR3 contains 13 residues. V was clipped by 5 bases and J by 4 bases, with 11 bases between them. For the CDR3, the DNA is TGCGCCAGCAGCACAATACGGCGCTATGGCTACACCTTC. Encoded protein: CASSTIRRYGYTF.

This rearrangement joins TRBV29-1 to TRBJ2-5, with D possibly matching TRBD1 (5 bases). The CDR3 extends over 11 amino acids. V dropped 5 bases and J dropped 5 bases, with 9 bases sitting between them. Germline-derived CDR1 and CDR2 are SQVTM and ANQGSEA. This CDR3 reads CSVQGSETQYF. CDR3 in DNA: TGCAGCGTTCAGGGTTCGGAGACCCAGTACTTC.

The chain joins TRBV28 to TRBJ1-2; 7 bases are a match to TRBD1. CDR1 is MDHEN, CDR2 SYDVKM, per germline. J gave up 4 bases and V 2 bases, and 7 bases lay outside the gene matches. CDR3 size: 15 residues. The CDR3 DNA sequence: TGTGCCAGCAGTTTACCCTACGGGACAGTCTATGGCTACACCTTC. It yields the protein CASSLPYGTVYGYTF.

The chain uses TRBV2 and TRBJ2-3, with TRBD2 matching over 10 bases. J lost 6 bases, V lost 8 bases, and 23 bases had no gene match. The CDR3 has 19 residues. Germline values: CDR1 SNHLY, CDR2 FYNNEI. The CDR3 is CASERSPSGLAGVEDTQYF. The CDR3 coding sequence is TGTGCCAGCGAACGCAGCCCAAGCGGGCTAGCGGGAGTCGAGGATACGCAGTATTTT.

The chain uses TRBV10-1 and TRBJ2-1, with 7 bases aligning to TRBD2. This CDR3 contains 16 residues. J gave up 4 bases and V 10 bases, and 16 bases lay outside the gene matches. The germline CDR1 and CDR2 sequences are WNHNN and SYGVQD (reference sequence). Written as DNA, the CDR3 is TGCGCCACAAGTCTTCTGCCGGGAGGTCTGTACAATGAGCAGTTCTTC. Protein: CATSLLPGGLYNEQFF.

The rearrangement links TRBV28 to TRBJ2-7; 10 bases fit TRBD2. The V gene end was trimmed by 10 bases and the J gene end by 7 bases; junction bases not matched to a gene: 22. The CDR3 runs to 17 residues. The germline gives CDR1 MDHEN, CDR2 SYDVKM. The CDR3 bases are TGTGCCACCAGCTCGACTAGCGGGTCAATCCGGGGGAGGGAGCAGTACTTC. Its translation is CATSSTSGSIRGREQYF.

This chain joins TRBV30 and TRBJ1-3; D ambiguous. Trimming took 0 bases from V and 7 from J, leaving 16 bases between them. Per the germline V gene, CDR1 is GTSNPN and CDR2 is SVGIG (reference sequence). The CDR3 length is 15 residues. The CDR3 DNA sequence: TGTGCCTGGAGTGTAAGGGCCGGCCTTAGGAACACCATATATTTT. As protein: CAWSVRAGLRNTIYF.

The chain combines TRBV6-5 with TRBJ2-1; D gene ambiguous. There are 13 residues in the CDR3. V was trimmed by 5 bases and J by 7 bases, leaving 12 bases between them. Germline values: CDR1 MNHEY, CDR2 SVGAGI. Here the CDR3 reads CASSTPGTNEQFF. CDR3 DNA: TGTGCCAGCAGTACCCCGGGCACTAATGAGCAGTTCTTC.

The chain carries TRBV30 and TRBJ2-5; either TRBD1 or TRBD2 may supply D (5 bases each). The germline V gene encodes CDR1 GTSNPN and CDR2 SVGIG (reference sequence). Deletions cut 1 base from V and 4 bases from J, with 16 bases between. The CDR3 totals 15 residues. The CDR3, as DNA: TGTGCCTGGAGTGGGAGAGGGCAGGGTCCAGAGACCCAGTACTTC. Its translation: CAWSGRGQGPETQYF.

This clone was recorded once. The chain couples TRBV5-8 to TRBJ2-2, with TRBD1 as a possible D gene (6 bases). Germline CDR1 is SGHTS and CDR2 is YDEGEE. There are 16 residues in the CDR3. Trimming cost V 0 bases and J 2 bases, with 11 bases left between them. CDR3 loop: CASSLGTALNTGELFF. The CDR3 nucleotides are TGTGCCAGCAGCTTGGGGACAGCCCTAAACACCGGGGAGCTGTTTTTT.

The count of this clone is one. The chain links TRBV24-1 to TRBJ1-6, with D possibly matching TRBD1 (6 bases). Germline V gene sequence: CDR1 KGHDR, CDR2 SFDVKD. CDR3 length equals 18 residues. V was shortened by 4 bases and J by 0 bases, with 15 bases between the two germline ends. The CDR3 region is CATSEPGQGSSYNSPLHF. The DNA of the CDR3 is TGTGCCACCAGTGAACCTGGGCAGGGGAGCTCCTATAATTCACCCCTCCACTTT.

The rearrangement joins TRBV12-5 to TRBJ1-5; no firm D call. CDR1 LGHNT and CDR2 FRNRAP come from the germline V gene. The CDR3 totals 14 residues. Trimming cost V 7 bases and J 0 bases, with 10 bases left between them. This CDR3 reads CASARGSSNQPQHF. The CDR3 DNA is TGTGCTAGTGCGCGGGGTAGTAGCAATCAGCCCCAGCATTTT.

This sequence joins TRBV11-2 and TRBJ2-3, with D perhaps TRBD1 or TRBD2 (5 bases each). CDR1 is SGHAT and CDR2 is FQNNGV in the germline V gene. Deletions cut 5 bases from V and 2 bases from J, with 11 bases between. CDR3 length equals 14 residues. CDR3 nucleotides: TGTGCCAGCAGCCCAACCGGGGCCACAGATACGCAGTATTTT. This sequence encodes CASSPTGATDTQYF.

This CDR3 is CATSVPPGQGSSDTQYF. CDR3 DNA sequence: TGTGCCACCAGTGTCCCGCCGGGACAGGGTTCTTCTGATACGCAGTATTTT. The J gene is TRBJ2-3, the V gene TRBV24-1; TRBD1 agrees at 9 bases. The CDR3 is made up of 17 amino acids. Unmatched junction bases numbered 14, after V lost 5 bases and J lost 6 bases. Germline CDR1 reads KGHDR; CDR2 reads SFDVKD.

The chain recombines TRBV24-1 with TRBJ1-1, with D unclear. CDR3 size: 13 residues. CDR1 is KGHDR, CDR2 SFDVKD, per germline. V was trimmed by 2 bases and J by 1 base, leaving 4 bases between them. CDR3 amino acids: CATSDYGNTEAFF. In DNA form, the CDR3 reads TGTGCCACCAGTGATTATGGGAACACTGAAGCTTTCTTT.

V is TRBV15 and J is TRBJ2-3; D is unresolved. The CDR3 totals 15 residues. V lost 0 bases, J lost 1 base, and 8 bases lay in between. Germline assignment: CDR1 LNHNV and CDR2 YYDKDF (reference sequence). The CDR3: CATSREGWGTDTQYF. CDR3 sequence (DNA): TGTGCCACCAGCAGAGAGGGATGGGGCACAGATACGCAGTATTTT.

The chain joins TRBV6-1 to TRBJ2-5, with 8 bases aligning to TRBD2. The CDR3 sequence is 13 residues long. Germline V gene data show CDR1 as MNHNS and CDR2 as SASEGT. Losses at the gene ends were 3 bases for V and 7 bases for J; bases not matched to a gene: 4. The CDR3 DNA sequence: TGTGCCAGCAGTGATGGACTAGCTGGGACCCAGTACTTC. It translates to CASSDGLAGTQYF.